These T cell receptor beta chains were read from a single sample in a study of T cells in localized non-small cell lung cancer. Generated by immunoSEQ multiplex PCR, the TCRdb table keeps only in-frame clones and is missing some. The profile shows 45,000 or so clones, around 83% of them singletons. This specimen was PBMCs, taken before any cancer treatment. The receptors shown here come from a man between 40 and 70 years old with stage II lung adenocarcinoma. The CDR3 runs from the conserved cysteine through the conserved F or W. A D gene is named only where the DNA matches it firmly. Rows give clone size only sometimes, using once, few, many, or a class for an expanded clone.

cdr3_aa cdr3_nt v_call d_call j_call clone_size
CASSRLAGETQYF TGTGCCAGCAGCCGACTAGCAGGGGAGACCCAGTACTTC TRBV4-2 TRBD2 TRBJ2-5 .
CASSLVGVSSNEQFF TGTGCCAGCAGCTTAGTCGGGGTCTCATCCAATGAGCAGTTCTTC TRBV11-2 . TRBJ2-1 few
CASSFDEKLFF TGTGCCAGCAGCTTTGATGAAAAACTGTTTTTT TRBV11-2 . TRBJ1-4 few
CAWSGVGTDTQYF TGTGCCTGGAGTGGGGTGGGCACAGATACGCAGTATTTT TRBV30 . TRBJ2-3 .
CASSTRQGSPLHF TGTGCCAGCAGCACCCGACAGGGTTCACCCCTCCACTTT TRBV13 TRBD1 TRBJ1-6 .
CATGNGDTQYF TGTGCCACCGGTAATGGAGATACGCAGTATTTT TRBV15 . TRBJ2-3 .
CASSLNPAGDNEQFF TGTGCCAGCAGCTTAAATCCAGCGGGGGACAATGAGCAGTTCTTC TRBV7-6 TRBD2 TRBJ2-1 .
CASSLARQGGDYGYTF TGTGCCAGCAGCTTAGCCCGACAAGGAGGGGATTATGGCTACACCTTC TRBV5-4 . TRBJ1-2 once
CASSLEWRKVNTEAFF TGTGCCAGCAGCTTAGAGTGGCGGAAGGTGAACACTGAAGCTTTCTTT TRBV11-2 . TRBJ1-1 .
CASSQGGAGDFYNEQFF TGCGCCAGCAGCCAAGGAGGAGCGGGGGACTTCTACAATGAGCAGTTCTTC TRBV4-1 TRBD2 TRBJ2-1 .
CASSERPGATEAFF TGTGCCAGCAGTGAGAGACCCGGGGCCACTGAAGCTTTCTTT TRBV6-1 . TRBJ1-1 few
CASSPAGGPSSYYNSPLHF TGTGCCAGCTCACCGGCTGGGGGCCCATCATCATACTATAATTCACCCCTCCACTTT TRBV18 . TRBJ1-6 .
CASSASGAHYGYTF TGTGCCAGCAGCGCCTCAGGGGCCCACTATGGCTACACCTTC TRBV5-4 . TRBJ1-2 .
CASSVSTSGGTPGELFF TGTGCCAGCAGTGTGAGCACTAGCGGGGGGACCCCCGGGGAGCTGTTTTTT TRBV2 TRBD2 TRBJ2-2 .
CASSLEPRSGELFF TGTGCCAGCAGTTTAGAACCCCGGTCCGGGGAGCTGTTTTTT TRBV28 . TRBJ2-2 .
CASSRGLGTRGSQYF TGTGCCAGCAGTCGCGGGCTAGGGACCAGGGGGTCGCAGTATTTT TRBV2 TRBD1 TRBJ2-3 .
CASIETFTGELFF TGCGCCAGCATAGAAACTTTTACCGGGGAGCTGTTTTTT TRBV5-1 . TRBJ2-2 once
CASSEAKGHTEAFF TGTGCCAGCAGTGAAGCGAAGGGGCACACTGAAGCTTTCTTT TRBV2 . TRBJ1-1 few
CASSLLGYGYTF TGTGCCAGCAGCCTACTCGGCTATGGCTACACCTTC TRBV11-2 . TRBJ1-2 .
CASSLGLAVNTGELFF TGTGCCAGCAGCTTGGGACTAGCGGTGAACACCGGGGAGCTGTTTTTT TRBV5-6 TRBD2 TRBJ2-2 .
CASTGGETYNEQFF TGTGCCAGCACAGGGGGGGAAACCTACAATGAGCAGTTCTTC TRBV6-6 . TRBJ2-1 .
CASSEDSGSTDTQYF TGCGCCAGCAGTGAGGACAGCGGGAGCACAGATACGCAGTATTTT TRBV10-2 . TRBJ2-3 .
CASSYSGQGAWEAFF TGTGCCAGCAGTTACTCGGGACAGGGGGCTTGGGAAGCTTTCTTT TRBV6-5 TRBD1 TRBJ1-1 .
CASSVRDRGRLNEKLFF TGTGCCAGCTCCGTACGGGACAGGGGGAGATTGAATGAAAAACTGTTTTTT TRBV5-6 TRBD1 TRBJ1-4 .
CASSIGTRSRYGYTF TGTGCCAGTAGTATAGGGACGCGGTCTCGCTATGGCTACACCTTC TRBV19 . TRBJ1-2 few
CASSPLVLYNEQFF TGTGCCAGCAGCCCCCTCGTTCTTTACAATGAGCAGTTCTTC TRBV9 . TRBJ2-1 .
CASSIDLRAPGGYTF TGTGCCAGTAGTATAGATCTAAGGGCCCCTGGTGGCTACACCTTC TRBV19 . TRBJ1-2 .
CASGLVVVGPSTDTQYF TGTGCTAGTGGTTTGGTAGTGGTAGGGCCTAGCACAGATACGCAGTATTTT TRBV12-5 . TRBJ2-3 .
CASSAFGGRGGRTEAFF TGTGCCAGCAGCGCCTTCGGCGGCCGAGGGGGACGGACTGAAGCTTTCTTT TRBV9 . TRBJ1-1 .
CASSFFQGDGYTF TGTGCCAGCAGCTTTTTCCAGGGGGATGGCTACACCTTC TRBV7-2 TRBD1 TRBJ1-2 .
CASRETDRLLFF TGTGCCAGCAGGGAAACGGACAGATTACTGTTTTTT TRBV2 . TRBJ1-4 once
CASSPTGDTQYF TGTGCCAGCAGCCCGACCGGGGATACGCAGTATTTT TRBV5-6 . TRBJ2-3 .
CASSPQGANDNEQFF TGCGCCAGCAGCCCACAGGGGGCGAACGACAATGAGCAGTTCTTC TRBV5-1 TRBD1 TRBJ2-1 .
CASSIRELGNQPQHF TGTGCCAGTAGTATTAGGGAACTAGGCAATCAGCCCCAGCATTTT TRBV19 . TRBJ1-5 .
CASSLAGIAGRSTGELFF TGTGCCAGCAGCTTGGCAGGGATAGCGGGGCGATCCACCGGGGAGCTGTTTTTT TRBV5-4 TRBD2 TRBJ2-2 few
CASSVGVGVEGNGYTF TGTGCCAGCAGCGTAGGGGTGGGGGTAGAGGGGAATGGCTACACCTTC TRBV9 . TRBJ1-2 .
CAISESGSPLHF TGTGCCATCAGTGAGTCGGGTTCACCCCTCCACTTT TRBV10-3 . TRBJ1-6 .
CASRTGDTQYF TGTGCCAGTAGGACGGGAGATACGCAGTATTTT TRBV19 . TRBJ2-3 few
CASSLWGRTYGYTF TGTGCCAGCAGCTTGTGGGGACGGACCTATGGCTACACCTTC TRBV5-4 . TRBJ1-2 .
CAWSYLSTISGNTIYF TGTGCCTGGAGTTATCTGAGTACTATCTCTGGAAACACCATATATTTT TRBV30 . TRBJ1-3 .
CASSGRGMQETQYF TGCGCCAGCAGTGGTCGGGGGATGCAAGAGACCCAGTACTTC TRBV10-2 . TRBJ2-5 .
CASSLGADTQYF TGTGCCAGCAGCTTGGGGGCAGATACGCAGTATTTT TRBV11-2 . TRBJ2-3 .